Following are 10 T cell receptor beta chains from one sample sequenced in a study of blood T cell repertoires in COVID-19. TCRdb keeps only in-frame clones here, not all; method: immunoSEQ multiplex PCR. The table shows around 220,000 clones, with about 88% occurring only once. The sequenced sample consisted of peripheral blood. These receptors all stem from a woman aged 40 to 49 who had recovered from COVID-19.

This sequence joins TRBV6-6 and TRBJ2-5; D may be TRBD2 (6 bases). Looked up from germline, CDR1 is MNHNY and CDR2 is SVGAGI (reference sequence). The length of the CDR3 is 15 residues. V was cut by 5 bases and J by 4 bases, with 17 bases left in between. The DNA of the CDR3 is TGTGCCAGCAGTGGCGGGACGGACGGGGGAGAGACCCAGTACTTC. Protein product: CASSGGTDGGETQYF.

The V gene is TRBV5-5, the J gene TRBJ2-5; 10 bases are a match to TRBD2. V lost 3 bases, J lost 4 bases, and 9 bases stayed unmatched. The CDR3 is 16 residues long. Germline V gives CDR1 SGHKS, CDR2 YYEKEE (reference sequence). DNA for the CDR3: TGTGCCAGCAGCTCCCTATCTAGCGGGGGTGGAGAGACCCAGTACTTC. Translation gives CASSSLSSGGGETQYF.

The chain joins TRBV6-1 to TRBJ1-6; D is ambiguous. The germline CDR1 and CDR2 sequences are MNHNS and SASEGT. V was trimmed by 5 bases and J by 8 bases, leaving 4 bases between them. CDR3 size: 11 residues. CDR3 sequence reads: CASSSDSPLHF. The CDR3 bases are TGTGCCAGCAGTTCCGATTCACCCCTCCACTTT.

In this sample, this clone turned up once. The chain is built from TRBV7-6 and TRBJ2-7; 7 bases match TRBD1. Trimming cost V 4 bases and J 3 bases; bases outside gene matches: 9. This CDR3 spans 15 amino acids. Germline CDR1 SGHVS, CDR2 FNYEAQ. CDR3 in amino acids: CASSSGPDRVYEQYF. The DNA of the CDR3 is TGTGCCAGCAGCTCCGGCCCCGACAGGGTCTACGAGCAGTACTTC.

The V gene is TRBV7-9, the J gene TRBJ2-3; TRBD1 might be the D (5 bases). CDR1 is SEHNR and CDR2 is FQNEAQ in the germline V gene (reference sequence). The V end was cut by 0 bases, the J end by 4 bases, with 17 bases between. This CDR3 region has 17 residues. This CDR3 reads CASSLAPLRERADTQYF. In nucleotides, the CDR3 is TGTGCCAGCAGCTTAGCGCCCCTCAGGGAAAGGGCAGATACGCAGTATTTT.

CDR3 region: CASRADRGFNQPQHF. As DNA, the CDR3 is TGTGCCAGCAGAGCCGACAGGGGCTTTAATCAGCCCCAGCATTTT. The chain has TRBV2 and TRBJ1-5; 8 positions agree with TRBD1. Looked up from germline, CDR1 is SNHLY and CDR2 is FYNNEI. The CDR3 extends over 15 amino acids. The V and J ends lost 6 bases and 4 bases, in that order; junction bases with no gene match: 8.

The rearrangement uses TRBV6-5 and TRBJ2-7; maybe TRBD2 (6 bases). The CDR3 runs to 14 residues. V was pared by 6 bases and J by 3 bases, with 15 bases between. CDR1 is MNHEY, CDR2 SVGAGI, per germline. CDR3 in DNA: TGTGCCAGCAGGCGGGTGTGGGGGGACTACGAGCAGTACTTC. Protein sequence: CASRRVWGDYEQYF.

This sequence joins TRBV12-3 or TRBV12-4 and TRBJ2-1; 8 nucleotides match TRBD2. The length of the CDR3 is 13 residues. Losses at the gene ends were 6 bases for V and 6 bases for J; bases not matched to a gene: 4. The CDR3: CASSPGLANEQFF. The CDR3 DNA is TGTGCCAGCAGCCCAGGACTAGCCAATGAGCAGTTCTTC.

The V and J genes are TRBV6-6 and TRBJ2-3; D ambiguous. Per the germline V gene, CDR1 is MNHNY and CDR2 is SVGAGI (reference sequence). V was clipped by 0 bases and J by 1 base, with 5 bases between them. CDR3 length equals 14 residues. For the CDR3, the DNA is TGTGCCAGCAGTTACTCCAGTCGCACAGATACGCAGTATTTT. Residues: CASSYSSRTDTQYF.

This sequence joins TRBV19 and TRBJ2-2, with 9 bases matching TRBD1. J was trimmed by 4 bases and V by 5 bases; bases with no gene match: 5. The germline gives CDR1 LNHDA, CDR2 SQIVND (reference sequence). The CDR3 loop spans 15 amino acids. Written as DNA, the CDR3 is TGTGCCAGTAGTGTTAACAGGGGGCCCACCGGGGAGCTGTTTTTT. It codes for CASSVNRGPTGELFF.